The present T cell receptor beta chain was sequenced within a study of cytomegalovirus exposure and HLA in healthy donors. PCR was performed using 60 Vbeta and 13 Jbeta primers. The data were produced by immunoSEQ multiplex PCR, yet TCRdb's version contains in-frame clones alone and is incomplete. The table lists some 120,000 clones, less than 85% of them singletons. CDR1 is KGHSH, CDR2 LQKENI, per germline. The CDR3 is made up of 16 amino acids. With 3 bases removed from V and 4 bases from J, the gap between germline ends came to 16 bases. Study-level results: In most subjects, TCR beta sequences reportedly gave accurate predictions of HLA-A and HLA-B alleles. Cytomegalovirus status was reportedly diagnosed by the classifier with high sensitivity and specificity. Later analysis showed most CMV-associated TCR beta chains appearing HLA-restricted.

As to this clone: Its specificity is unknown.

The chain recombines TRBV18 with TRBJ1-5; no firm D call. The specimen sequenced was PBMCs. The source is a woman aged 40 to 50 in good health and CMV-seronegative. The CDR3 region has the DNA TGTGCCAGCTCACCCGGCGGATTACGAGTTAATCAGCCCCAGCATTTT. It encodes CASSPGGLRVNQPQHF.